Below, one TCR beta chain is given with its context. This clonotype was detected only a few times. The antigen it recognizes is unknown. No base quality values were provided; no much bigger clone lies one nucleotide off. Counted from cysteine to phenylalanine, this CDR3 has 17 amino acids. Only CDR3 DNA remains: 51 bases, in frame from the first base. CDR1 and CDR2 were assigned from the germline V gene (reference sequence) as MNHEY and SMNVEV. The trim is 3 bases for V and 3 bases for J, with a gap of 18 bases between the germline ends. Libraries were built with RT-PCR. The listed sequencing device is Illumina HiSeq 2500. Using fastp at Q25 and MiXCR, TCRdb reprocessed the public reads and kept productive beta chains. CDR3 protein sequences are deduplicated, and each keeps its most common genes and DNA. The table for this sample lists 500,000 or so distinct CDR3 sequences; 16% of them were counted only once. Less than 4% of the sample is in the top ten clones.

This entry comes from a study of response to subunit inactivated influenza vaccine (dated by TCRdb to the late 2010s). Background on the whole study: The study used deep quantitative T cell receptor repertoire profiling to track responses to a trivalent subunit inactivated influenza vaccine.

Points the paper makes about the study in general: The authors proposed that each seasonal influenza vaccination may bring in only a limited number of new T cells.

Sequenced material: CD4+ T cells sorted from PBMCs, taken around 25 months after vaccination. The TCR was taken from a man between 50 and 75 years old who received an inactivated influenza vaccine. Donor details come from another sample of the same person, matched by shared clones. The sequence links TRBV27 to TRBJ2-1; tentative D gene TRBD2, with 5 bases matching. The CDR3 protein is CASSFLRGPVVYNEQFF. At the DNA level, the sequence is TGTGCCAGCAGTTTTCTAAGAGGGCCCGTTGTCTACAATGAGCAGTTCTTC.